Presented here are 13 T cell receptor beta chains from one specimen sequenced in a study of cytomegalovirus exposure and HLA in healthy donors. TCRdb's copy holds only in-frame clones and misses some; the assay was immunoSEQ multiplex PCR. The sample lists tens of thousands of clones, roughly 91% occurring once. Sequencing was carried out using PBMCs. The receptors stem from a young man in good health and CMV-seronegative.

This clone was picked up one time. The chain recombines TRBV21-1 with TRBJ2-1; the table's TRBD2 call for D was not verified on the DNA. TRBV21-1 is given as a pseudogene. The CDR3 covers 17 residues. The CDR3 DNA follows: TGTGCCAGCAGCAAAGCTATCCTAGCGGGAGGGAAGGATGAGCAGTTCTTC. As protein: CASSKAILAGGKDEQFF.

The chain links TRBV6-1 to TRBJ2-7, with D possibly matching TRBD1 (6 bases). Germline V CDR1 and CDR2: MNHNS, SASEGT. The CDR3 runs 13 residues. Between the trimmed V and J ends, which lost 6 bases and 0 bases, there was a span of 9 bases. The CDR3 DNA reads TGTGCCAGCAGAACAGGGCCCTCCTACGAGCAGTACTTC. Translated, it gives CASRTGPSYEQYF.

The genes are TRBV29-1 and TRBJ2-7; 8 bases agree with TRBD2. V shed 3 bases, J shed 3 bases, and the junction held 7 bases outside the gene matches. CDR3 length: 14 residues. Germline assignment: CDR1 SQVTM and CDR2 ANQGSEA. The CDR3 DNA sequence: TGCAGCGTTGAGAATGGCGGGGGGATCTACGAGCAGTACTTC. Its protein is CSVENGGGIYEQYF.

The chain employs TRBV2 and TRBJ2-1, with TRBD2 as a possible D gene (7 bases). This CDR3 has 14 residues. V was pared by 4 bases and J by 3 bases, with 10 bases between. From germline, CDR1 is SNHLY and CDR2 FYNNEI. The CDR3: CASSARGLYNEQFF. The CDR3 nucleotides read TGTGCCAGCAGTGCGCGGGGGCTCTACAATGAGCAGTTCTTC.

The chain uses TRBV10-3 and TRBJ2-3; D is perhaps TRBD2 (6 bases). Germline loops: CDR1 ENHRY, CDR2 SYGVKD. Trimming took off 10 bases at V and 4 bases at J, with 12 bases between the two ends. The CDR3 is 12 amino acids. The CDR3 DNA reads TGTGCCACTGCGGGACCTGCAGATACGCAGTATTTT. Translation: CATAGPADTQYF.

V and J are TRBV2 and TRBJ2-2, with D tentatively TRBD2 (7 bases). V was cut by 3 bases and J by 6 bases, with 14 bases left in between. Germline CDR1 and CDR2: SNHLY and FYNNEI. The CDR3 consists of 15 residues. CDR3: CASSEARGGSGELFF. In DNA, the CDR3 is TGTGCCAGCAGTGAGGCGAGGGGGGGGTCCGGGGAGCTGTTTTTT.

This sequence joins TRBV5-1 and TRBJ2-5, with 8 bases that match TRBD2. TRBJ2-7 explains the end of the DNA better; the J call may be wrong. This CDR3 has 13 amino acids. CDR1 SGHRS and CDR2 YFSETQ come from the germline V gene. In DNA, the CDR3 is TGCGCCAGCAGCTCGGGACTAGGAGACGAGCAGTACTTC. It translates to CASSSGLGDEQYF.

The V and J genes are TRBV14 and TRBJ1-6, with D unresolved. CDR1 SGHDN and CDR2 FVKESK come from the germline V gene. The CDR3 sequence is 15 residues long. Trimming removed 0 bases at V and 5 bases at J, with 8 bases between. DNA for the CDR3: TGTGCCAGCAGCCAAGACGGCCGGGATAATTCACCCCTCCACTTT. It yields the protein CASSQDGRDNSPLHF. The full variable domain, in which reference TRBV14 and TRBJ1-6 provide the parts outside the CDR3, is EAGVTQFPSHSVIEKGQTVTLRCDPISGHDNLYWYRRVMGKEIKFLLHFVKESKQDESGMPNNRFLAERTGGTYSTLKVQPAELEDSGVYFCASSQDGRDNSPLHFGNGTRLTVT.

V usage is TRBV5-6 and J usage is TRBJ1-2, with D hard to call. The length of the CDR3 is 13 residues. Germline-derived CDR1 and CDR2 are SGHDT and YYEEEE. The V gene lost 2 bases and the J gene lost 6 bases, with 11 bases spanning the gap. The CDR3 reads CASSFVPGNGYTF. The CDR3 nucleotides read TGTGCCAGCAGCTTCGTCCCTGGCAATGGCTACACCTTC.

The chain uses TRBV7-9 and TRBJ2-1; 11 bases fit TRBD2. From germline, CDR1 is SEHNR and CDR2 FQNEAQ (reference sequence). V trimming: 8 bases; J trimming: 9 bases; junction bases outside the gene matches: 12. This CDR3 has 15 residues. For the CDR3, the DNA is TGTGCCAGCCGACCCACTAGCGGGGGACCGGCTGAGCAGTTCTTC. Amino acids: CASRPTSGGPAEQFF.

V is TRBV6-1 and J is TRBJ2-5; TRBD1 might be the D (5 bases). Germline CDR1 MNHNS, CDR2 SASEGT. This CDR3 spans 15 amino acids. Trimming shortened V by 2 bases and J by 5 bases, and 15 bases separated the two germline ends. The CDR3, as DNA: TGTGCCAGCAGTGAACTCCAGGGTTCTGTGGAGACCCAGTACTTC. Amino acid sequence: CASSELQGSVETQYF.

This chain links TRBV4-1 with TRBJ2-3; the match to TRBD1 covers 9 bases. The germline V gene has CDR1 MGHRA and CDR2 YSYEKL. There are 17 residues in the CDR3. After removal of 2 bases from V and 3 bases from J, the junction contained 9 bases not matched to a gene. The CDR3 coding sequence is TGCGCCAGCAGCCAACCGATGGACAGGGGAGGAACAGATACGCAGTATTTT. It specifies CASSQPMDRGGTDTQYF.

The rearrangement links TRBV5-4 to TRBJ2-7, with no clear D. The CDR3 has 12 amino acids. CDR1 SGHNT and CDR2 YYREEE come from the germline V gene (reference sequence). V was clipped by 1 base and J by 7 bases, with 9 bases between them. In nucleotides, the CDR3 is TGTGCCAGCAGCTTGCCCGGGTATGAGCAGTACTTC. Its protein is CASSLPGYEQYF. Using reference TRBV5-4 and TRBJ2-7 for the parts outside the CDR3, the full variable domain is ETGVTQSPTHLIKTRGQQVTLRCSSQSGHNTVSWYQQALGQGPQFIFQYYREEENGRGNFPPRFSGLQFPNYSSELNVNALELDDSALYLCASSLPGYEQYFGPGTRLTVT.